The T cell receptor (beta chain) described here comes from a study of blood T cell repertoires in COVID-19. About the study: Samples came from the United States, Italy and Spain, spanning acute and convalescent COVID-19.

The CDR3 loop spans 13 amino acids. Looked up from germline, CDR1 is SGHAT and CDR2 is FQNNGV. The V and J ends lost 4 bases and 5 bases respectively, with 11 bases between them. Method: immunoSEQ multiplex PCR; TCRdb's copy keeps in-frame clones and lacks some. The data show around 300,000 clones, with approximately 88% seen just once and less than 6.5% held by the top ten. The chain uses TRBV11-2 and TRBJ1-2; tentative D call: TRBD1 (5 bases). The source of this sequence is a man in his thirties or forties who had recovered from COVID-19. Sequences were obtained from PBMCs or T cells enriched from blood (not recorded which). CDR3 sequence (DNA): TGTGCCAGCAGCTGGAGGGGAAATTATGGCTACACCTTC. It yields the protein CASSWRGNYGYTF.